This entry lists 14 T cell receptor beta chains sequenced from one sample in a study of human T cells and chemical hapten exposure. Time point here: patch test 1, 2 weeks after DPC sensitization. Described treatment: therapeutic diphenylcyclopropenone sensitization with weekly scalp DPC. TCRdb used MiXCR to reprocess the RACE reads, holding one entry per CDR3 protein. The sample has about 71,000 distinct CDR3 sequences, roughly 9.2% seen once. Here the sequenced sample was whole blood, taken in connection with sensitization to the hapten diphenylcyclopropenone (DPC). The receptors shown here come from a middle-aged woman with alopecia areata. Some clones in this sample may be carry-over from other donors' samples.

The chain combines TRBV19 with TRBJ2-1; D ambiguous. The V gene's germline CDR1 is LNHDA and CDR2 SQIVND (reference sequence). This CDR3 spans 13 amino acids. V was shortened by 5 bases and J by 5 bases, with 10 bases between the two germline ends. DNA for the CDR3: TGTGCCAGTAGTCCCCGGTACGACAATGAGCAGTTCTTC. The encoded protein is CASSPRYDNEQFF.

This clonotype occurred many times. The chain is built from TRBV12-3 or TRBV12-4 and TRBJ2-2; the D is unclear. V was trimmed by 6 bases and J by 5 bases, leaving 10 bases between them. The length of the CDR3 is 13 residues. The CDR3 protein is CASRIGGTGELFF. In nucleotides, the CDR3 is TGTGCCAGCAGAATCGGTGGGACCGGGGAGCTGTTTTTT.

This clonotype was picked up a small number of times. This chain uses TRBV11-3 with TRBJ2-2, with 7 bases identical to TRBD2. This CDR3 has 15 residues. The ends lost 0 bases at V and 4 bases at J; junction bases unmatched: 2. CDR1 and CDR2 from the germline V gene are SGHNT and YENEEA. In DNA form, the CDR3 reads TGTGCCAGCAGCTTAGAGGCGGGGGTCACCGGGGAGCTGTTTTTT. Residues: CASSLEAGVTGELFF. The full variable domain, its missing parts supplied by reference TRBV11-3 and TRBJ2-2, is EAGVVQSPRYKIIEKKQPVAFWCNPISGHNTLYWYLQNLGQGPELLIRYENEEAVDDSQLPKDRFSAERLKGVDSTLKIQPAELGDSAVYLCASSLEAGVTGELFFGEGSRLTVL.

Ten or more counts support this clonotype. The CDR3 DNA is TGTGCCAGCACTAGGGGTACGCAAGGTCAGCCCCAGCATTTT. Encoded protein: CASTRGTQGQPQHF. This chain links TRBV2 with TRBJ1-5; tentative D call: TRBD1 (5 bases). Germline-derived CDR1 and CDR2 are SNHLY and FYNNEI. This CDR3 has 14 residues. Trimming left V 7 bases short and J 6 bases short, with 16 bases between. The variable domain in full, completed from reference TRBV2 and TRBJ1-5, reads EPEVTQTPSHQVTQMGQEVILRCVPISNHLYFYWYRQILGQKVEFLVSFYNNEISEKSEIFDDQFSVERPDGSNFTLKIRSTKLEDSAMYFCASTRGTQGQPQHFGDGTRLSIL.

For this clonotype: A much larger clone differs from this one at a single base, so this may be a read error. This chain joins TRBV14 and TRBJ2-3; no definite D call. The germline gives CDR1 SGHDN, CDR2 FVKESK. This CDR3 contains 12 residues. The CDR3 nucleotides read TGTGTCAGCAGCCGGTTAGGGATTACGCAGTATTTT. Residues: CVSSRLGITQYF.

The CDR3 loop is CSARSTGLGEQYF. In nucleotides, the CDR3 is TGCAGTGCCCGCTCTACAGGGCTGGGGGAGCAGTACTTC. The chain has TRBV20-1 and TRBJ2-7; D may be TRBD1 (6 bases). The V gene's germline CDR1 is DFQATT and CDR2 SNEGSKA (reference sequence). CDR3 length: 13 amino acids. The V end lost 6 bases, the J end lost 7 bases, and 19 bases lay between the germline ends.

This clonotype was seen a few times. The chain has TRBV6-2 or TRBV6-3 and TRBJ2-1; D remains ambiguous. CDR3 length: 15 amino acids. The germline V gene has CDR1 MNHEY and CDR2 SVGEGT. The V end was cut by 2 bases, the J end by 1 base, with 9 bases between. The CDR3 protein is CASSYVGISYNEQFF. As DNA, the CDR3 is TGTGCCAGCAGTTACGTGGGAATTTCCTACAATGAGCAGTTCTTC.

This clonotype was seen ten or more times. The rearrangement joins TRBV9 to TRBJ1-1, with 10 positions matching TRBD1. The CDR3 is 15 amino acids. With V trimmed by 2 bases and J by 5 bases, 6 bases remained unmatched. The germline V gene encodes CDR1 SGDLS and CDR2 YYNGEE. This CDR3 is CASSVGQGSTTEAFF. CDR3 DNA: TGTGCCAGCAGCGTGGGACAGGGGTCAACAACTGAAGCTTTCTTT.

This clonotype occurred a few times. The genes are TRBV29-1 and TRBJ1-2; D not certain. Germline-derived CDR1 and CDR2 are SQVTM and ANQGSEA. The CDR3 is 18 residues long. The V gene lost 3 bases and the J gene lost 1 base, with 24 bases spanning the gap. This chain's CDR3 is CSVERPASFFGHNYGYTF. The CDR3, as DNA: TGCAGCGTTGAGAGACCAGCCAGCTTTTTCGGCCATAACTATGGCTACACCTTC.

Many counts were recorded for this clonotype. V gene TRBV5-1 combines with J gene TRBJ1-4, with TRBD1 identical over 7 bases. The ends lost 0 bases at V and 4 bases at J; junction bases unmatched: 0. This CDR3 is 14 amino acids long. Per the germline V gene, CDR1 is SGHRS and CDR2 is YFSETQ. The CDR3 sequence is CASSLGQGNEKLFF. CDR3 bases: TGCGCCAGCAGCTTGGGACAGGGTAATGAAAAACTGTTTTTT.

This clonotype has only a few counts. V and J are TRBV29-1 and TRBJ2-5; D assignment may be TRBD1 or TRBD2 (5 bases each). The CDR3 consists of 13 residues. In germline, CDR1 is SQVTM, CDR2 ANQGSEA. Trimming removed 3 bases from V and 7 bases from J, with 15 bases in between. CDR3 loop: CSVERGAPGTQYF. The CDR3 DNA follows: TGCAGCGTTGAGAGAGGGGCCCCTGGGACCCAGTACTTC.

This clonotype came up a few times. The chain carries TRBV7-9 and TRBJ2-3; tentatively, D is TRBD2 (5 bases). V was trimmed by 5 bases and J by 1 base, leaving 10 bases between them. CDR1 SEHNR and CDR2 FQNEAQ come from the germline V gene (reference sequence). This CDR3 has 14 residues. CDR3 sequence reads: CASSHLGGTDTQYF. The CDR3 DNA is TGTGCCAGCAGCCATCTCGGGGGCACAGATACGCAGTATTTT.

This clonotype was seen many times. The chain joins TRBV28 to TRBJ2-6; D is unresolved. Trimming shortened V by 5 bases and J by 4 bases, and 12 bases separated the two germline ends. The length of the CDR3 is 15 residues. Germline CDR1 MDHEN, CDR2 SYDVKM. The CDR3 DNA is TGTGCCAGCAGTCCCGAAGGTACGGGGGCCAACGTCCTGACTTTC. This gives the protein CASSPEGTGANVLTF.

This clonotype was detected ten times or more. The V and J genes are TRBV28 and TRBJ2-4, with D perhaps matching TRBD1 (6 bases). The CDR3 is made up of 14 amino acids. Germline loops: CDR1 MDHEN, CDR2 SYDVKM. V was cut by 6 bases and J by 0 bases, with 9 bases left in between. The CDR3 loop reads CASSRDIAKNIQYF. The DNA of the CDR3 is TGTGCCAGCAGCAGGGACATAGCCAAAAACATTCAGTACTTC.